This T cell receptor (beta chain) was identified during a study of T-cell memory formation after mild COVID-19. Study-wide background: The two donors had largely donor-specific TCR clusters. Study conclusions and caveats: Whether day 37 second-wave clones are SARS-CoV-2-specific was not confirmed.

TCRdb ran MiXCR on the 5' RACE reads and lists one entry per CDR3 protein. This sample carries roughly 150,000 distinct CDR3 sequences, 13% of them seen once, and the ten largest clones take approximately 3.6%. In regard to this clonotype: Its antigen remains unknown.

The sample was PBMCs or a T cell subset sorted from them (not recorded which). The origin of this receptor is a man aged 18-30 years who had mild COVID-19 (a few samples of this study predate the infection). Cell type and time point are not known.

This chain's CDR3 is CASSLEGREQYF. As DNA, the CDR3 is TGCGCCAGCAGCTTGGAGGGTAGAGAGCAGTACTTC. This chain uses TRBV5-1 with TRBJ2-7, with D unclear. Germline V gene lookup returns CDR1 SGHRS and CDR2 YFSETQ. With 0 bases removed from V and 7 bases from J, the gap between germline ends came to 8 bases. This CDR3 comprises 12 residues.